The sequence of this TCR beta chain was determined in a study of blood T cell repertoires in COVID-19. Study information: Donors in the United States, Italy and Spain gave samples during acute or convalescent COVID-19.

This clone appeared a few times. The germline V gene has CDR1 LGHDT and CDR2 YNNKEL (reference sequence). V was cut by 4 bases and J by 2 bases, with 8 bases left in between. The CDR3 is made up of 13 amino acids. Patients from Seattle were sampled longitudinally, starting during active infection. In the authors' workflow: It was from reference gene primer amplification that nucleated cell counts were estimated. The data were produced by immunoSEQ multiplex PCR, yet TCRdb's version contains in-frame clones alone and is incomplete. The V and J calls and clone size are taken from that table; D and trimming were inferred from the DNA. The table lists 200,000 to 300,000 clones, approximately 80% of them singletons.

The receptor was isolated from a woman of 80 years or more with COVID-19, enrolled during active disease. The rearrangement uses TRBV3-1 (or the pseudogene TRBV3-2) and TRBJ1-2, with D unclear. Specimen: peripheral blood. The CDR3 here is CASSLPGNYGYTF. In nucleotides, the CDR3 is TGTGCCAGCAGCCTCCCCGGGAACTATGGCTACACCTTC.